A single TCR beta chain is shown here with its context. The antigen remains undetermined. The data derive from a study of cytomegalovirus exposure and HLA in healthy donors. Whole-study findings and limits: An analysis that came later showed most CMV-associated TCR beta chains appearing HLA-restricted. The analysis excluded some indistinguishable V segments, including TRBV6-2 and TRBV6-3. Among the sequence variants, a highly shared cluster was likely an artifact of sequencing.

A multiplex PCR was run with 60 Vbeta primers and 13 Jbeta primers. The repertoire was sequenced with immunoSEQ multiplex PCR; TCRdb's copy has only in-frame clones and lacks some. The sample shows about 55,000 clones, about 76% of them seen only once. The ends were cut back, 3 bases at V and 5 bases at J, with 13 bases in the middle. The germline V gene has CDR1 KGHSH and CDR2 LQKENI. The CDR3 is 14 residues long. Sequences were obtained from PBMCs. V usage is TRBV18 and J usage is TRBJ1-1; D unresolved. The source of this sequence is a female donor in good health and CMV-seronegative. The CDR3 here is CASSPAALRTEAFF. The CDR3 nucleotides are TGTGCCAGCTCACCCGCAGCCCTGAGGACTGAAGCTTTCTTT.